This T cell receptor (beta chain) was found in a study of PD-1 blockade in mismatch repair-deficient tumors. Overall study context: Enrolled about 2012-2016, patients had progressing, pretreated mismatch repair-deficient cancers of approximately 13 types. Whole-study results and caveats: Tumor-resident clones, often absent from pretreatment blood, expanded after pembrolizumab and then contracted.

Turning to this clone: The target antigen is unknown.

Using immunoSEQ multiplex PCR, the repertoire was profiled, and TCRdb retains in-frame clones only, with some absent. The sample includes under 150,000 clones, 85% to 90% seen only once; the top ten take 12%. TCRs were sequenced from a few patients responding to pembrolizumab. This CDR3 has 16 amino acids. Trimming removed 0 bases from V and 6 bases from J; junction bases left unmatched: 6. CDR1 is MNHEY, CDR2 SMNVEV, per germline (reference sequence). The TCR originated in an adult with mismatch repair-deficient cancer. The source material was peripheral blood, sampled 70 to 73 weeks after starting pembrolizumab. The chain uses TRBV27 and TRBJ2-1; the match to TRBD2 covers 9 bases. The CDR3 coding sequence is TGTGCCAGCAGTTTATCGACACTAGCGGGCATCAATGAGCAGTTCTTC. Translating it yields CASSLSTLAGINEQFF.